These T cell receptor beta chains were read from a single sample in a study of T cell responses to AZD1222 COVID-19 vaccine. Only in-frame clones appear in the TCRdb table, and some are missing; sequencing was by immunoSEQ multiplex PCR. The sample yields 100,000 or so clones, about 90% seen once. Source: peripheral blood, taken 28 days after the second AZD1222 dose. The receptors stem from an adult who received the AZD1222 COVID-19 vaccine. Each CDR3 is given with its conserved first and last residue. D genes are given only for firm matches. A clone size is listed for some rows: how often the clone was seen (once, few, many), or a class if it is expanded.

v_gene	d_gene	j_gene	len	abundance	CDR3nt	CDR3aa
TRBV11-2	.	TRBJ1-1	16	.	TGTGCCAGCAGCTTAGCCCCCGATACCCGGGGCACTGAAGCTTTCTTT	CASSLAPDTRGTEAFF
TRBV21-1	.	TRBJ2-2	19	.	TGTGCCAGCAGCAAGGCAGTAATTTCACTAGCGGGATCCACCGGGGAGCTGTTTTTT	CASSKAVISLAGSTGELFF
TRBV28	TRBD2	TRBJ2-7	14	.	TGTGCCAGCAGCCAGACTAGCGGGAGTAAGAAGCAGTACTTC	CASSQTSGSKKQYF
TRBV7-8	.	TRBJ2-3	11	.	TGTGCCAGCAGCCCCCCCGGTACGCAGTATTTT	CASSPPGTQYF
TRBV5-6	.	TRBJ1-1	15	.	TGTGCCAGCAGCTTCAGTTCCGCCGGGGGCACTGAAGCTTTCTTT	CASSFSSAGGTEAFF
TRBV4-1	.	TRBJ2-1	13	.	TGCGCCAGCAGCCGGTCTTTAGCCGAGGAGCAGTTCTTC	CASSRSLAEEQFF
TRBV7-3	.	TRBJ2-6	15	.	TGTGCCAGCAGCTCTAAGGGCGCCGGGGCCAACGTCCTGACTTTC	CASSSKGAGANVLTF
TRBV5-8	.	TRBJ1-5	12	.	TGTGCCAGCAGCTTGTTCTATCAGCCCCAGCATTTT	CASSLFYQPQHF
TRBV29-1	TRBD1	TRBJ2-7	14	once	TGCAGCGTTGAACCGGGACAGGGGGTGTCCGAGCAGTACTTC	CSVEPGQGVSEQYF
TRBV2	.	TRBJ2-7	15	.	TGTGCCAGTAAGACCCCTACAGGCATCCTCTCCGAGCAGTACTTC	CASKTPTGILSEQYF
TRBV5-1	.	TRBJ1-4	16	once	TGCGCCAGCAGCTGGATGGGGGTACAGCCGGGCGAAAAACTGTTTTTT	CASSWMGVQPGEKLFF
TRBV7-3	.	TRBJ2-7	14	once	TGTGCCAGCAGCTTAGTAGCAGGGGACCACGAGCAGTACTTC	CASSLVAGDHEQYF
TRBV5-4	TRBD2	TRBJ2-1	15	.	TGTGCCAGCAGGCGGCTAGCGGAATCCTACAATGAGCAGTTCTTC	CASRRLAESYNEQFF
TRBV30	.	TRBJ1-3	15	.	TGTGCCTGGAGTGGGAACTTCGGCACTGGAAACACCATATATTTT	CAWSGNFGTGNTIYF
TRBV27	.	TRBJ1-5	12	.	TGTGCCAGCAGTTTATTTGGAGGGCCCCAGCATTTT	CASSLFGGPQHF
TRBV6-1	.	TRBJ2-7	16	.	TGTGCCAGCAGTGAAGCGGTTCTCCCACGTACCTACGAGCAGTACTTC	CASSEAVLPRTYEQYF
TRBV5-1	TRBD1	TRBJ2-5	13	.	TGCGCCAGCAACAGGGGGCATCTAGAGACCCAGTACTTC	CASNRGHLETQYF
TRBV4-1	TRBD2	TRBJ2-2	18	.	TGCGCCAGCAGCCAACTGATACTAGCGGGAGAGGTCACCGGGGAGCTGTTTTTT	CASSQLILAGEVTGELFF
TRBV24-1	.	TRBJ1-5	15	.	TGTGCCACCAGTGACAGAGGGTCGGGCAATCAGCCCCAGCATTTT	CATSDRGSGNQPQHF
TRBV5-1	TRBD2	TRBJ2-3	16	.	TGCGCCAGCAGCTTGATGCGAGCGGGGGGAGAAGATACGCAGTATTTT	CASSLMRAGGEDTQYF
TRBV4-1	.	TRBJ1-1	14	many	TGCGCCAGCAGCCAAGATCCGAGGGGCACTGAAGCTTTCTTT	CASSQDPRGTEAFF
TRBV20-1	.	TRBJ1-2	11	.	TGCAGTGCCGCGGGGGGGCCCGGCTACACCTTC	CSAAGGPGYTF
TRBV11-2	TRBD1	TRBJ2-5	16	.	TGTGCCAGCAGCGACGGACAGGGGGCTAGTCAAGAGACCCAGTACTTC	CASSDGQGASQETQYF
TRBV7-9	.	TRBJ2-4	16	.	TGTGCCAGCAGCCCCTGGGGTGGCTCAGCCAAAAACATTCAGTACTTC	CASSPWGGSAKNIQYF
TRBV28	.	TRBJ1-1	16	once	TGTGCCAGCAGTTTTAAGGTCACCTCCATGAACACTGAAGCTTTCTTT	CASSFKVTSMNTEAFF
TRBV4-1	.	TRBJ1-1	15	.	TGCGCCAGCAGCCAAGGAGACAGAGTGAACACTGAAGCTTTCTTT	CASSQGDRVNTEAFF
TRBV6-5	.	TRBJ2-5	15	.	TGTGCCAGCAGATTACTGCAGGGATGGGGAGAGACCCAGTACTTC	CASRLLQGWGETQYF